The clone carrying this T cell receptor (beta chain) was seen ten or more times. The antigen remains undetermined. The data were obtained in a study of T-cell reconstitution after alpha-beta-depleted transplantation in children. Whole-study findings and limits: Elevated TCRbeta diversity at day 60 was traced, in some patients, to surviving recipient T cells and thymic progenitors.

Preparing the TCRbeta library involved the use of unique molecular identifiers. TCRdb fed the PCR reads into MiXCR, producing one record per CDR3 protein. The table records about 160,000 distinct CDR3 sequences, 11% of them present only once. The material sequenced was PBMCs, taken before TCRalphabeta/CD19-depleted stem cell transplant. The TCR comes from a boy aged 2 to 10 with acute myeloid leukemia, due to receive a stem cell transplant.

The CDR3 DNA reads TGCAGTGCTCCTCTAGTGGTCCGAAACTATGGCTACACCTTC. Residues: CSAPLVVRNYGYTF. This chain joins TRBV20-1 and TRBJ1-2, with D unresolved. Germline values: CDR1 DFQATT, CDR2 SNEGSKA (reference sequence). The CDR3 covers 14 residues. V lost 5 bases and J lost 2, with 15 bases in between.